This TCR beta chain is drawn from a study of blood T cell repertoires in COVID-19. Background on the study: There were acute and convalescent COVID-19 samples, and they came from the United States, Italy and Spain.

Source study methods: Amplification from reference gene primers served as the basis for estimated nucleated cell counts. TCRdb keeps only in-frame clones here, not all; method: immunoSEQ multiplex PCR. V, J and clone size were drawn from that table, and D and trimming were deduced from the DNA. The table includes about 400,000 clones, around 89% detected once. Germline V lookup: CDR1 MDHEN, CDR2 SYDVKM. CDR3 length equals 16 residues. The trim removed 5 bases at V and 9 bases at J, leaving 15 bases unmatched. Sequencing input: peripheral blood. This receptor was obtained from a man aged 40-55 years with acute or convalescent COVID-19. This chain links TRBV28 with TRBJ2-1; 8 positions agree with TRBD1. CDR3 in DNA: TGTGCCAGCAGTAACCCTCAGGGGGCTAGTCGGGGTGAGCAGTTCTTC. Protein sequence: CASSNPQGASRGEQFF.